Sequencing of this T cell receptor (beta chain) was carried out in a study of blood T cell repertoires in COVID-19. Study at large: COVID-19 samples collected from the United States, Italy and Spain covered acute and convalescent phases. PBMCs, B-cell-depleted T cells, or T cells provided the cDNA or gDNA that made up the material.

Here immunoSEQ multiplex PCR was the method, and the copy in TCRdb shows in-frame clones only, minus some. This sample has about 65,000 clones, with about 81% found just once. V was pared by 4 bases and J by 1 base, with 7 bases of the junction left unmatched. This CDR3 is built from 17 residues. CDR1 and CDR2 from the germline V gene are MNHEY and SVGEGT. Specimen: peripheral blood. This clonotype was sampled from a man of 80 years or more with acute or convalescent COVID-19. This sequence joins TRBV6-2 or TRBV6-3 and TRBJ2-5; 12 bases agree with TRBD2. Written as DNA, the CDR3 is TGTGCCAGCAGTTTCAGACTAGCGGGGGAAATCCAAGAGACCCAGTACTTC. As protein: CASSFRLAGEIQETQYF.